A selection of T cell receptor beta chains follows, all from one sample in a study of T cell repertoires in cytomegalovirus infection. No antigens are known for them. TCRdb reprocessed the reads via MiXCR and lists one record per CDR3 protein. The repertoire consists of some 200,000 distinct CDR3 sequences, with less than 50% occurring once and the leading ten covering 55% to 70%. This specimen consisted of CD8+ T cells from cultured PBMCs, obtained from culture after CMV antigen stimulation. These receptors were taken from a human donor in good health (CMV status not recorded). Some clones in this sample may be carry-over from other donors' samples. CDR3s include the opening cysteine and the closing phenylalanine or tryptophan. The D gene is left open where the match is weak. Expanded clones are given a class, and other clones once, few, many or no size at all.

TRBV6-1	few	.	TRBJ2-1	CASGGAISYNEQFF	TGTGCCAGTGGGGGAGCGATCTCCTACAATGAGCAGTTCTTC
TRBV29-1	.	.	TRBJ2-7	CSVCRDSDYEQYF	TGCAGCGTTTGCCGGGATTCCGACTACGAGCAGTACTTC
TRBV27	.	.	TRBJ2-1	CASTYMGRSNNEQFF	TGTGCCAGCACCTACATGGGAAGGTCTAACAATGAGCAGTTCTTC
TRBV28	.	.	TRBJ1-6	CASSSSWGGSPLHF	TGTGCCAGCAGTTCCTCGTGGGGCGGTTCACCCCTCCACTTT
TRBV7-8	many	.	TRBJ1-2	CASSSAGGSSDGYTF	TGTGCCAGCAGCTCCGCCGGGGGTTCATCGGATGGCTACACCTTC
TRBV11-2	.	TRBD1	TRBJ2-7	CASSTGTASYEQYF	TGTGCCAGCAGCACCGGGACAGCCTCCTACGAGCAGTACTTC
TRBV27	.	TRBD1	TRBJ1-2	CASSLRGQGISGYTF	TGTGCCAGCAGTTTACGGGGACAGGGTATCAGTGGCTACACCTTC
TRBV11-1	.	TRBD2	TRBJ2-1	CASSLYELAVYNEQFF	TGTGCCAGCAGCTTATACGAACTAGCGGTTTACAATGAGCAGTTCTTC
TRBV6-5	.	TRBD2	TRBJ2-1	CASSSGLAGFYNEQFF	TGTGCCAGCAGTTCGGGACTAGCGGGCTTTTACAATGAGCAGTTCTTC
TRBV27	.	.	TRBJ2-1	CASSLSRGFHNEQFF	TGTGCCAGCAGTTTATCGAGGGGTTTCCACAATGAGCAGTTCTTC
TRBV28	.	TRBD1	TRBJ2-3	CASSSDYRGRSTDTQYF	TGTGCCAGCAGTTCAGACTACAGGGGAAGGAGCACAGATACGCAGTATTTT
TRBV28	.	.	TRBJ2-1	CASRPPSESEQFF	TGTGCCAGCAGGCCCCCCTCGGAGAGTGAGCAGTTCTTC
TRBV7-6	.	.	TRBJ2-2	CASSLSSLETGELFF	TGTGCCAGCAGCTTATCGTCGCTAGAAACCGGGGAGCTGTTTTTT